One T cell receptor (beta chain) is described in this entry. No cognate antigen has been identified for it. No base qualities exist here, and no much larger clone lies one base off it. This sample was included in a study of T cell responses to AZD1222 COVID-19 vaccine (dated by TCRdb to 2020 to 2023). General notes on the study: Because spike-specific TCR depth and breadth did not differ between the two schedules, AZD1222 recipients who got a second dose at roughly 4 weeks were pooled with those who got a second dose at roughly 12 weeks. Enrollment into the trials was organized by age into subgroups of 18-55, 56-69 and 70-plus years, and those subgroups contained roughly 150, 30 and 60 TCR-sequenced participants, respectively. A total of 233 trial participants underwent TCR sequencing, of whom around 200 received two doses of AZD1222 and about 25 received two doses of the MenACWY control vaccine.

The CDR3 regions of human TCRbeta chains were analyzed by immunosequencing. For the original study's pipeline: Repertoire TCRs were matched against a reference library of SARS-CoV-2-specific TCRs generated with the MIRA antigen-specificity platform. Breadth meant the fraction of unique TCRs that were SARS-CoV-2-associated, whereas depth meant the fraction of total T cells that were SARS-CoV-2-associated. Using the MIRA data, each spike-specific TCR was mapped to the spike region that the TCR reacts to and placed in a CD4 or CD8 class. Log10-transformed breadth and depth values were compared by one-way ANOVA with Sidak's multiple comparisons tests. Not all clones reach the TCRdb copy of this immuneACCESS table, which keeps in-frame sequences only. Checked studies attribute under half of the gap to unresolved V genes and leave the rest unexplained. D and trimming were read from the DNA, whereas the V and J calls and clone size are those reported in that table. In this sample the table shows roughly 130,000 clones, 85% to 95% of which occur a single time. Approximately 3% of the sample lies in the top ten.

What the authors observed across the whole study: After two AZD1222 doses, both the breadth and the depth of spike-specific TCRs were significantly higher than at day 0 and than in MenACWY recipients. Nearly half of unique spike-specific TCRs reportedly recognized epitopes outside regions mutated in the B.1.351 and B.1.1.7 variants. Because no day 14 peak-response samples were available, the repertoires could be characterized only after the peak T cell response. Conclusions about previously exposed vaccinees were limited because only six AZD1222 recipients were SARS-CoV-2 seropositive at baseline. The 56-69-year group was small, and its depth increase did not reach significance, likely because of low power. Participants were mostly white British, with more females than males. The authors suggested clonal diversity may have been underestimated. The whole spike protein was spanned by vaccine-associated CD4 TCRs, and dominant responses were seen in regions 160-218 and 743-854.

The time point label on this specimen signifies: baseline before first vaccination. The vaccinee samples were drawn from two UK trials, COV001 and COV002, one of which was a single-blind randomized controlled phase 2/3 trial testing AZD1222 (ChAdOx1 nCoV-19) in healthy adults. For TCRbeta chain sequencing, PBMC samples were collected from trial participants at day 0 and at day 28 after the second dose. V is clipped by 6 bases and J by 5 bases, and the sequence between their germline boundaries is 12 bases long. The CDR3 holds 13 amino acids from the cysteine to the phenylalanine. Only CDR3 DNA remains: 39 bases, in frame from the first base. CDR1 MNHEY and CDR2 SVGAGI are derived from the germline V gene.

The sample here was peripheral blood, taken on day 0 of AZD1222 vaccination. The source of this sequence is an adult in good health. This sequence uses TRBV6-5 and TRBJ2-3, and perhaps TRBD2 as D gene, on 5 matching bases. The bases are TGTGCCAGCAGGCCCCGACGGGAAGATACGCAGTATTTT. The resulting protein is CASRPRREDTQYF.